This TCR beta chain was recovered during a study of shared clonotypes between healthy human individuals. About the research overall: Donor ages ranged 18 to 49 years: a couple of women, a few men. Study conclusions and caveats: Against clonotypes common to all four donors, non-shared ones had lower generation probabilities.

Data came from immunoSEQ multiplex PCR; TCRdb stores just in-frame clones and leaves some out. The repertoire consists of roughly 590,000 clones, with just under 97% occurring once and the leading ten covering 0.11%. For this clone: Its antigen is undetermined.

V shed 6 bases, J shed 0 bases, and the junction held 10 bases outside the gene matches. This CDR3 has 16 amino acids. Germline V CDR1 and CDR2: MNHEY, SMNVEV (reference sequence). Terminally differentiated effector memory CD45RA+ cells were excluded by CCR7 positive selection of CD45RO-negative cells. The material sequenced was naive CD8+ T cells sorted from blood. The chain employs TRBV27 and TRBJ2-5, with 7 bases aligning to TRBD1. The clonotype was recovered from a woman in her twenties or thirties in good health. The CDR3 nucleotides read TGTGCCAGCAGAAACAGGGGAGTCGTGCACCAAGAGACCCAGTACTTC. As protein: CASRNRGVVHQETQYF.